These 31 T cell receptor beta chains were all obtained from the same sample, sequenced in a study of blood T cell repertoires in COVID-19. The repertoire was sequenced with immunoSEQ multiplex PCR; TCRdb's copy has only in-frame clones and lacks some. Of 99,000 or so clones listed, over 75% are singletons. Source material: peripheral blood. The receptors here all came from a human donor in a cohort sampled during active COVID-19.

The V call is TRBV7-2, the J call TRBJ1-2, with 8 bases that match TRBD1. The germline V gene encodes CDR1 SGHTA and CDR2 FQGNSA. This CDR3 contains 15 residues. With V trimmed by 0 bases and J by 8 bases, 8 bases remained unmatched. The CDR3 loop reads CASSLAGQGREGYTF. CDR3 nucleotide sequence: TGTGCCAGCAGCTTAGCAGGACAGGGTCGGGAGGGCTACACCTTC.

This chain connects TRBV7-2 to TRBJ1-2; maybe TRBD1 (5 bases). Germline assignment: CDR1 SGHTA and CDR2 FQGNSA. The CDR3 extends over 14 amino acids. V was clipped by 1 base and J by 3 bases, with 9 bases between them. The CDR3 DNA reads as TGTGCCAGCAGCTTAGAACCCAGGGACTATGGCTACACCTTC. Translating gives CASSLEPRDYGYTF.

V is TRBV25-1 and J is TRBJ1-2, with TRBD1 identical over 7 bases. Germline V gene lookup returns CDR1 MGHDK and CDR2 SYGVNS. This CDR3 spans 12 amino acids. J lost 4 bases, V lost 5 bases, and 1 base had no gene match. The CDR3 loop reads CASSHRGYGYTF. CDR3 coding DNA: TGTGCCAGCAGTCACAGGGGCTATGGCTACACCTTC.

DNA for the CDR3: TGTGCCATCAGCCAGGGGGCGCCGGGTGAAGGTCTTCAGCCCCAGCATTTT. Its protein product is CAISQGAPGEGLQPQHF. The genes are TRBV10-3 and TRBJ1-5; 8 positions agree with TRBD1. The CDR3 covers 17 residues. The V and J ends lost 6 bases and 6 bases, in that order; junction bases with no gene match: 16. Germline V CDR1 and CDR2: ENHRY, SYGVKD.

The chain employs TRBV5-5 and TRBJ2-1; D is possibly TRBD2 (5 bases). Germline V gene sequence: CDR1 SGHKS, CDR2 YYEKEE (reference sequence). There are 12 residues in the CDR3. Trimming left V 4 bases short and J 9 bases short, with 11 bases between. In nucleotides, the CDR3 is TGTGCCAGCAGCCCTGACGGAGGTGAGCAGTTCTTC. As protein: CASSPDGGEQFF.

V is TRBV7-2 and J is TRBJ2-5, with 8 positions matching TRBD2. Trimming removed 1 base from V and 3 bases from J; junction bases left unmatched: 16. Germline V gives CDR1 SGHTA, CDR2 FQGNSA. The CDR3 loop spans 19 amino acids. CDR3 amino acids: CASSLDTRGERGLKETQYF. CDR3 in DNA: TGTGCCAGCAGCTTAGATACTAGGGGGGAGCGGGGGTTGAAAGAGACCCAGTACTTC.

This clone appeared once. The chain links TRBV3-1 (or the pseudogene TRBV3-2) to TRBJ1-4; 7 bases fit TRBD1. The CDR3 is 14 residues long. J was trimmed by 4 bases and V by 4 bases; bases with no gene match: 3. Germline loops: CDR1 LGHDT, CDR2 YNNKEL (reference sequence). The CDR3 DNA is TGTGCCAGCAGCCGCGGGACAGTTAATGAAAAACTGTTTTTT. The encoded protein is CASSRGTVNEKLFF.

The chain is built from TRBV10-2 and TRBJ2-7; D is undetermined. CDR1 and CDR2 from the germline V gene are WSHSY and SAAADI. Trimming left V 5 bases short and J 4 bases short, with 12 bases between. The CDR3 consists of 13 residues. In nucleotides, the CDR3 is TGCGCCAGCAGTATACCAGGATTGTACGAGCAGTACTTC. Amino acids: CASSIPGLYEQYF.

CDR3 nucleotides: TGTGCCAGCACCTCAAGATCACTCGTGCCAGGTCGCTATGGCTACACCTTC. Encoded protein: CASTSRSLVPGRYGYTF. The chain couples TRBV3-1 (or the pseudogene TRBV3-2) to TRBJ1-2; D ambiguous. This CDR3 contains 17 residues. Germline assignment: CDR1 LGHDT and CDR2 YNNKEL (reference sequence). The V end lost 7 bases, the J end lost 4 bases, and 25 bases lay between the germline ends.

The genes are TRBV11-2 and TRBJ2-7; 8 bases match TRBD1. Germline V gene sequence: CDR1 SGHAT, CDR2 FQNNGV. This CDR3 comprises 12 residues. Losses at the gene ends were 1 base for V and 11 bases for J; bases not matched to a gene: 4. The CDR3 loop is CASSLGETGEYF. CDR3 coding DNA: TGTGCCAGCAGCTTAGGGGAGACAGGGGAGTACTTC.

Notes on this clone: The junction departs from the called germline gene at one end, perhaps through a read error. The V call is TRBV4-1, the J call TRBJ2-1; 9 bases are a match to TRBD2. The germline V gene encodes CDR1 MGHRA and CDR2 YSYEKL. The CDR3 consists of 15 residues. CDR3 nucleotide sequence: TGCGCCAGCAGCGAAGAGCCGGGACTAGCATATGAGCAGTTCTTC. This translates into CASSEEPGLAYEQFF.

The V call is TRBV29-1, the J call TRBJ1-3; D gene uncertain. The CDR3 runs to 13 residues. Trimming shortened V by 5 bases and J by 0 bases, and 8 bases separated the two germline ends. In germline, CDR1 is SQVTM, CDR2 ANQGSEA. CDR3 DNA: TGCAGCGTTTTGGGCTACTCTGGAAACACCATATATTTT. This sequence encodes CSVLGYSGNTIYF.

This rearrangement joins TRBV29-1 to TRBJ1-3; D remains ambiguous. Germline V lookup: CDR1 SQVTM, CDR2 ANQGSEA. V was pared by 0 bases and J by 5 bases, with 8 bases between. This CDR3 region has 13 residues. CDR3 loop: CSVEDPSRNTIYF. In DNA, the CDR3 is TGCAGCGTTGAAGATCCTTCTCGAAACACCATATATTTT.

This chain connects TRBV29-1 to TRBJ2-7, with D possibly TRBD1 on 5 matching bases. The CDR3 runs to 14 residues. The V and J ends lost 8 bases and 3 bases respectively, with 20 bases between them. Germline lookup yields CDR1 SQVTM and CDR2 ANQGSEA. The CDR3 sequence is CSSFSRTPCYEQYF. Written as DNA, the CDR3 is TGCAGCTCTTTTTCCCGGACACCGTGCTACGAGCAGTACTTC.

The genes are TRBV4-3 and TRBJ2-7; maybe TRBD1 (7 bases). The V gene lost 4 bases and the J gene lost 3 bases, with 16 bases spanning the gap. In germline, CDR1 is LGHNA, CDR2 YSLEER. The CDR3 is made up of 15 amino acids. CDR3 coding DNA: TGCGCCAGCAGCCGATCCTCAGGGGGGAACTACGAGCAGTACTTC. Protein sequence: CASSRSSGGNYEQYF.

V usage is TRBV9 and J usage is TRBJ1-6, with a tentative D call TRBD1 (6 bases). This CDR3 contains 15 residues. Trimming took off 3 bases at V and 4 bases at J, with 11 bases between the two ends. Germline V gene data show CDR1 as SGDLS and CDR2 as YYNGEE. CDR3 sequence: CASSATQGYNSPLHF. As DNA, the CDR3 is TGTGCCAGCAGCGCAACCCAGGGGTATAATTCACCCCTCCACTTT.

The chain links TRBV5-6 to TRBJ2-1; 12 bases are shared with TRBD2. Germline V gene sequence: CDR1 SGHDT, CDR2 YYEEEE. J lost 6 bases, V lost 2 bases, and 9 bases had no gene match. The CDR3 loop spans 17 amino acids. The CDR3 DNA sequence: TGTGCCAGCAGCTTAAAACTAGCGGGGGGTTCACTCAATGAGCAGTTCTTC. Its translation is CASSLKLAGGSLNEQFF.

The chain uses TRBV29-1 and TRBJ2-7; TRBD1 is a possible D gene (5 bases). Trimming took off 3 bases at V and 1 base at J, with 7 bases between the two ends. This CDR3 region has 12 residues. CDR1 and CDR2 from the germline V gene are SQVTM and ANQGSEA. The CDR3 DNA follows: TGCAGCGTTGAGGACATTTCCTACGAGCAGTACTTC. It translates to CSVEDISYEQYF.

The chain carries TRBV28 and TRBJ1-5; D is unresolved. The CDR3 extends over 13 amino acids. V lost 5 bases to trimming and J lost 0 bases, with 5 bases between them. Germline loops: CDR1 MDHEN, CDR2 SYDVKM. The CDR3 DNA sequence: TGTGCCAGCAGTGCAGATAGCAATCAGCCCCAGCATTTT. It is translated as CASSADSNQPQHF. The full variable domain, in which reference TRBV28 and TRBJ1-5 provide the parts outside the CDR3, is DVKVTQSSRYLVKRTGEKVFLECVQDMDHENMFWYRQDPGLGLRLIYFSYDVKMKEKGDIPEGYSVSREKKERFSLILESASTNQTSMYLCASSADSNQPQHFGDGTRLSIL.

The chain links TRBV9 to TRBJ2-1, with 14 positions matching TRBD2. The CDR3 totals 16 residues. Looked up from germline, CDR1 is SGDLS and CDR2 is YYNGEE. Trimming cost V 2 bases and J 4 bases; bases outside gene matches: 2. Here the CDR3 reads CASSVGTSGGYNEQFF. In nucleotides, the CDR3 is TGTGCCAGCAGCGTGGGGACTAGCGGGGGATACAATGAGCAGTTCTTC.

The chain's CDR3 is CASSLLLRSNEKLFF. CDR3 DNA sequence: TGTGCCAGCAGCTTACTTTTACGGTCGAATGAAAAACTGTTTTTT. The chain links TRBV7-2 to TRBJ1-4; D not certain. CDR1 is SGHTA, CDR2 FQGNSA, per germline. The length of the CDR3 is 15 residues. V lost 2 bases and J lost 5, with 12 bases in between.

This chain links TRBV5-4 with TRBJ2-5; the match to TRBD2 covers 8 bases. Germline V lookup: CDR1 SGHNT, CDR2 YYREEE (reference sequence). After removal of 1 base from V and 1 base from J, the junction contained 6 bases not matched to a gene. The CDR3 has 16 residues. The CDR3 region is CASSLYAGGLQETQYF. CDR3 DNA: TGTGCCAGCAGCTTGTACGCGGGGGGCCTCCAAGAGACCCAGTACTTC. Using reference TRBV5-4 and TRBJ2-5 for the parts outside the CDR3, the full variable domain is ETGVTQSPTHLIKTRGQQVTLRCSSQSGHNTVSWYQQALGQGPQFIFQYYREEENGRGNFPPRFSGLQFPNYSSELNVNALELDDSALYLCASSLYAGGLQETQYFGPGTRLLVL.

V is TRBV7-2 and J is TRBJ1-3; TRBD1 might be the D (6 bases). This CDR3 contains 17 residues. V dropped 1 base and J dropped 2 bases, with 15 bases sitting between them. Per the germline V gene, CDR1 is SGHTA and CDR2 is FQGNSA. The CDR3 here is CASSLDWVRGTGNTIYF. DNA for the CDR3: TGTGCCAGCAGCTTAGATTGGGTCAGGGGAACTGGAAACACCATATATTTT.

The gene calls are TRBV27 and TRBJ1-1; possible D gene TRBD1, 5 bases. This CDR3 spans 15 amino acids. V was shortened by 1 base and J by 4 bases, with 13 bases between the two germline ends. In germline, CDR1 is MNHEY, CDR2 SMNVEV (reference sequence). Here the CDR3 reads CASSLFPGSATEAFF. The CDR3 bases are TGTGCCAGCAGTTTATTTCCAGGGTCCGCCACTGAAGCTTTCTTT.

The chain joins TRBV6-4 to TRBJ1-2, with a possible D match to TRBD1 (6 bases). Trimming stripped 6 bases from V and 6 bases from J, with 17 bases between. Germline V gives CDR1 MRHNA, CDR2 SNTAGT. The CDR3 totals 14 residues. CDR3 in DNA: TGTGCCAGCAGCGGCCTGACAGGATCGGATGGCTACACCTTC. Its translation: CASSGLTGSDGYTF.

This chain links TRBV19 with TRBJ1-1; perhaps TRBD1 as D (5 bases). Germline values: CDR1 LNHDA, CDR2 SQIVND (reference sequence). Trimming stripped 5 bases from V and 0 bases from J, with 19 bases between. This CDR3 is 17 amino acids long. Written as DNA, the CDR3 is TGTGCCAGTAGTCCCCTCTGGGGGGAGAGGATGAACACTGAAGCTTTCTTT. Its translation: CASSPLWGERMNTEAFF.

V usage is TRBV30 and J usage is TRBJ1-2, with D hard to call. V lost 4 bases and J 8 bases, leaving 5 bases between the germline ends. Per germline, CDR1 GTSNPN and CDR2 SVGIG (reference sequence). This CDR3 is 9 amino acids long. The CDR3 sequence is CAWIEGYTF. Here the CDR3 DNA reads TGTGCCTGGATTGAGGGCTACACCTTC.

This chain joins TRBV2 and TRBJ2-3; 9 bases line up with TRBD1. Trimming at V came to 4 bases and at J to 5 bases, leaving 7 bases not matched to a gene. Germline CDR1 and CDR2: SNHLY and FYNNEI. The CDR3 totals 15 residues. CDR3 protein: CASSGGQGVGDTQYF. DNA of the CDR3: TGTGCCAGCAGTGGGGGACAGGGTGTCGGAGATACGCAGTATTTT.

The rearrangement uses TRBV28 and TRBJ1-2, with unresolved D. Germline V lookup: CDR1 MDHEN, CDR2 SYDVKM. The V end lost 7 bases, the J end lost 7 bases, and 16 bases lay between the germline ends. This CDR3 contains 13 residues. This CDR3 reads CASTPVLLIGYTF. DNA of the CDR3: TGTGCCAGCACCCCGGTCCTTTTAATTGGCTACACCTTC.

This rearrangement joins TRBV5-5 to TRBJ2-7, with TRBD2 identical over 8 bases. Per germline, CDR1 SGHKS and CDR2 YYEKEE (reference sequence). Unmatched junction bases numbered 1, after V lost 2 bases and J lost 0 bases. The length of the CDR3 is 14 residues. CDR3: CASSFAGGSYEQYF. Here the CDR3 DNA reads TGTGCCAGCAGCTTTGCGGGGGGCTCCTACGAGCAGTACTTC.

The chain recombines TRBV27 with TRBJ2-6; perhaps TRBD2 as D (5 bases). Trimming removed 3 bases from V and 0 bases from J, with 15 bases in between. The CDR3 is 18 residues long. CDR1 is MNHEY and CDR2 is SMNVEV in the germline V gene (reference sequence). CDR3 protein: CASSLAGRSLSGANVLTF. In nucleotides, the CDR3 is TGTGCCAGCAGTTTGGCGGGCAGATCCCTCTCTGGGGCCAACGTCCTGACTTTC.